This TCR beta chain appears in the sequencing data of a study of CD8+CD57+ T cells in acquired aplastic anemia. The wider study: DNA per sorted CD4+ or CD8+ sample ranged roughly 0.19 to 27.4 ug, averaging approximately 3.1 ug. In CD4+ cells, healthy donors produced an average of around 10 million reads. Study-wide findings and caveats: Simpson's diversity of CD8+ cells was not significantly different in patients compared with controls. Common to patients and controls were 25 to 30 CD8+ CDR3 sequences.

This clonotype was found a few times. Its antigen is currently unknown. It was genomic DNA that served as the template for profiling TCR beta VDJ and CDR3. TCRdb re-derived calls from the reads in MiXCR, one entry per CDR3 protein. The sample contains about 200,000 distinct CDR3 sequences, roughly 33% of which appear only once. Losses at the gene ends were 6 bases for V and 3 bases for J; bases not matched to a gene: 10. From germline, CDR1 is MNHNS and CDR2 SASEGT. The CDR3 covers 15 residues. This chain uses TRBV6-1 with TRBJ2-7; 8 bases are shared with TRBD2. The clonotype was recovered from a human donor in good health, serving as a control. Source material: sorted CD4+, CD8+, or CD8+CD57+ T cells (not recorded which) from PBMCs. The CDR3 DNA follows: TGTGCCAGCAGAATAGATAGCGGGACGTTCTACGAGCAGTACTTC. Translating it yields CASRIDSGTFYEQYF.